This is a list of T cell receptor beta chains from one sample in a study of T cells in Graves' hyperthyroidism and ophthalmopathy. Each CDR3 protein gets one entry after TCRdb re-called the multiplex PCR reads with MiXCR. This table holds about 640,000 distinct CDR3 sequences, under 25% found once. Specimen: blood. The origin of the receptors is a young man with Graves' ophthalmopathy. The CDR3 runs from the conserved cysteine through the conserved F or W.

j_call: TRBJ2-7
v_call: TRBV29-1
cdr3_aa: CSVEFRVGEQYF

j_call: TRBJ2-7
v_call: TRBV28
cdr3_aa: CASTPPGQGAYEQYF

j_call: TRBJ2-3
v_call: TRBV4-3
cdr3_aa: CASSQDSLSGGTDTQYF

j_call: TRBJ2-2
v_call: TRBV13
cdr3_aa: CASSPRASGSQNTGELFF

j_call: TRBJ2-3
v_call: TRBV2
cdr3_aa: CASSENLAADTQYF

j_call: TRBJ2-7
v_call: TRBV6-1
cdr3_aa: CASSWTSRGQYEQYF

j_call: TRBJ2-3
v_call: TRBV6-5
cdr3_aa: CASSFPGDTQYF

j_call: TRBJ2-1
v_call: TRBV4-2
cdr3_aa: CASSLSGRAGFYNEQFF

j_call: TRBJ2-2
v_call: TRBV28
cdr3_aa: CASSPSLEIGGELFF

j_call: TRBJ1-1
v_call: TRBV10-3
cdr3_aa: CAIRGTASGNTEAFF

j_call: TRBJ2-7
v_call: TRBV12-3/TRBV12-4
cdr3_aa: CASSPRATDRGGYEQYF

j_call: TRBJ1-3
v_call: TRBV6-6
cdr3_aa: CASSYLRDRGELLGGNTIYF

j_call: TRBJ1-1
v_call: TRBV11-2
cdr3_aa: CASSPNRVNTEAFF

j_call: TRBJ2-7
v_call: TRBV28
cdr3_aa: CASSFPRDRNYEQYF

j_call: TRBJ1-1
v_call: TRBV20-1
cdr3_aa: CSAIPGQGKAFF

j_call: TRBJ1-5
v_call: TRBV28
cdr3_aa: CASSSRQVRGESQPQHF

j_call: TRBJ2-7
v_call: TRBV6-4
cdr3_aa: CAAQAASYEQYF

j_call: TRBJ2-2
v_call: TRBV5-6
cdr3_aa: CASSLEVKGTTGELFF

j_call: TRBJ1-4
v_call: TRBV5-1
cdr3_aa: CASSLGAGEKLFF

j_call: TRBJ1-5
v_call: TRBV28
cdr3_aa: CASHFKAGGDSTNQPQHF

j_call: TRBJ2-1
v_call: TRBV6-2/TRBV6-3
cdr3_aa: CASSPGTEVVYNEQFF

j_call: TRBJ1-1
v_call: TRBV14
cdr3_aa: CASRATGDMNTEAFF

j_call: TRBJ2-1
v_call: TRBV20-1
cdr3_aa: CSARDLRGNEQFF

j_call: TRBJ1-4
v_call: TRBV20-1
cdr3_aa: CSAWNEKLFF

j_call: TRBJ2-3
v_call: TRBV10-3
cdr3_aa: CAIGTGSTTDTQYF

j_call: TRBJ1-5
v_call: TRBV3-1
cdr3_aa: CASSQRRGGGEPQHF

j_call: TRBJ2-1
v_call: TRBV20-1
cdr3_aa: CSARGEREAEQFF

j_call: TRBJ2-1
v_call: TRBV11-2
cdr3_aa: CASSPAGTSVYNEQFF

j_call: TRBJ1-1
v_call: TRBV10-3
cdr3_aa: CAISSTGRGNTEAFF

j_call: TRBJ1-5
v_call: TRBV7-2
cdr3_aa: CASSLDPGGSQPQHF

j_call: TRBJ2-5
v_call: TRBV7-9
cdr3_aa: CASSFLPAGQGETQYF

j_call: TRBJ1-4
v_call: TRBV11-2
cdr3_aa: CASSLVKQATNEKLFF

j_call: TRBJ2-7
v_call: TRBV3-1
cdr3_aa: CASSQPGTGTYEQYF

j_call: TRBJ2-1
v_call: TRBV11-2
cdr3_aa: CASSLGASYNEQFF

j_call: TRBJ2-1
v_call: TRBV20-1
cdr3_aa: CSARGMGQGYNEQFF

j_call: TRBJ1-1
v_call: TRBV18
cdr3_aa: CASSLRDSRNTEAFF

j_call: TRBJ1-5
v_call: TRBV18
cdr3_aa: CASSPESRTDNQPQHF

j_call: TRBJ1-5
v_call: TRBV12-3/TRBV12-4
cdr3_aa: CASSSGGNSNQPQHF

j_call: TRBJ2-2
v_call: TRBV4-2
cdr3_aa: CASSQEYGSIGELFF

j_call: TRBJ2-7
v_call: TRBV20-1
cdr3_aa: CSARGTGGYEQYF

j_call: TRBJ1-1
v_call: TRBV10-1
cdr3_aa: CASSAREGTEAFF

j_call: TRBJ2-7
v_call: TRBV28
cdr3_aa: CASSPKTGVHEQYF

j_call: TRBJ2-7
v_call: TRBV7-2
cdr3_aa: CASSLGNRGHEQYF

j_call: TRBJ2-4
v_call: TRBV6-1
cdr3_aa: CASSEVGFDYIQYF

j_call: TRBJ1-5
v_call: TRBV7-2
cdr3_aa: CASSRRDGPQHF

j_call: TRBJ1-2
v_call: TRBV7-3
cdr3_aa: CASSLTGGYTF

j_call: TRBJ2-7
v_call: TRBV20-1
cdr3_aa: CSARTSDRGSALEQYF

j_call: TRBJ2-2
v_call: TRBV5-5
cdr3_aa: CASSLSPAGELFF

j_call: TRBJ2-4
v_call: TRBV27
cdr3_aa: CASSLSRGNIQYF

j_call: TRBJ2-5
v_call: TRBV20-1
cdr3_aa: CSVTGRRLAAQETQYF

j_call: TRBJ1-1
v_call: TRBV11-2
cdr3_aa: CASSLGLGGTEAFF

j_call: TRBJ2-5
v_call: TRBV6-5
cdr3_aa: CASSYTARETQYF